This entry describes one T cell receptor beta chain. Its matching antigen is unknown. From around 18-30 mg of unsorted bulk tissue, DNA and RNA were co-extracted together. There were only treatment-naive patients, all with chronic HBV infection. The CDR3 consists of 16 residues. CDR1 and CDR2 (germline): LGHNA, YNFKEQ. V lost 0 bases to trimming and J lost 8 bases, with 17 bases between them. This specimen comes from a study of tumor-infiltrating lymphocytes in primary liver carcinoma. Study overall: Male and female patients aged 30 to 69 years made up the cohort. Study-wide findings and caveats: Appearing in all five tumor regions was true of only about 8-24% of top clones. The top-250-clone fraction was significantly higher in tumors than in blood (p = 0.039).

The input was about 490 ng total RNA; TCR beta cDNA was made from it with a constant-region primer. Amplification in three nested multiplex PCR rounds with slightly modified ARM-PCR gave rise to TCR beta libraries. The first two PCR rounds used TRBV1-TRBV30 primers with a Cbeta primer, approximately 10 cycles each. TCRdb processed the multiplex PCR reads anew with MiXCR; each CDR3 protein has one entry. The table shows some 51,000 distinct CDR3 sequences, with over 65% occurring only once. The chain couples TRBV4-2 to TRBJ2-1; D is uncertain. The source material was liver tumor tissue from sampling region 3. Documented subset: tumor region T3, left-lateral pole. This receptor was taken from a man in his forties with primary liver carcinoma and hepatitis B virus infection. The CDR3 nucleotides read TGTGCCAGCAGCCAAGACCCCGTTAATGTTGAGGATGAGCAGTTCTTC. Protein: CASSQDPVNVEDEQFF.